Shown below are 13 T cell receptor beta chains from a single sample sequenced in a study of T cells expressing NK-cell markers. TCRdb reprocessed the 5' RACE reads, with one entry per CDR3 protein and no DNA. The sample table includes 350,000 to 500,000 distinct CDR3 sequences. Sequencing used blood T cells: a sorted CD56 or NKG2C T cell subset, CD4+ or CD8+ T cells, or bulk PBMC T cells (not recorded which). The receptors derive from a woman between 18 and 70 years old in good health.

The J gene is TRBJ2-7, the V gene TRBV7-2. The CDR3 runs to 14 residues. Looked up from germline, CDR1 is SGHTA and CDR2 is FQGNSA. This chain's CDR3 is CASSLVLSSYEQYF. The variable domain in full, with the rest retrieved from reference TRBV7-2 and TRBJ2-7, is GAGVSQSPSNKVTEKGKDVELRCDPISGHTALYWYRQSLGQGLEFLIYFQGNSAPDKSGLPSDRFSAERTGGSVSTLTIQRTQQEDSAVYLCASSLVLSSYEQYFGPGTRLTVT.

The V call is TRBV5-5, the J call TRBJ2-1. Germline CDR1 reads SGHKS; CDR2 reads YYEKEE (reference sequence). The CDR3 runs to 14 residues. The CDR3 is CASSFGPGNNEQFF.

This chain joins TRBV5-4 and TRBJ2-3; TCRdb gives TRBD1 as the D gene, but with no DNA this cannot be confirmed. Germline CDR1 is SGHNT and CDR2 is YYREEE (reference sequence). The CDR3 has 13 amino acids. This CDR3 is CASSRTGADTQYF.

V usage is TRBV20-1 and J usage is TRBJ2-1; without DNA, the TCRdb call of TRBD2 cannot be checked. Per germline, CDR1 DFQATT and CDR2 SNEGSKA (reference sequence). The CDR3 is 18 residues long. The CDR3 loop reads CSAIRTSGARSNYNEQFF.

The chain joins TRBV20-1 to TRBJ2-5; there is no DNA to check the TCRdb D call of TRBD1. This CDR3 is 13 amino acids long. The germline V gene encodes CDR1 DFQATT and CDR2 SNEGSKA (reference sequence). CDR3 residues: CSAHSDREETQYF.

This chain joins TRBV7-2 and TRBJ2-1; the TCRdb call, TRBD1, lacks DNA for checking. Looked up from germline, CDR1 is SGHTA and CDR2 is FQGNSA. CDR3 length: 17 amino acids. CDR3 protein: CASSSQKPGYSYNEQFF.

The V call is TRBV25-1, the J call TRBJ1-2. The length of the CDR3 is 15 residues. Per the germline V gene, CDR1 is MGHDK and CDR2 is SYGVNS. CDR3 loop: CASSEAGVSEYGYTF.

V usage is TRBV5-1 and J usage is TRBJ2-1; TCRdb returns TRBD2, unconfirmable since there is no DNA. This CDR3 contains 16 residues. Germline lookup yields CDR1 SGHRS and CDR2 YFSETQ. CDR3 region: CASSPNPARLADEQFF.

J is TRBJ1-5 and V is TRBV12-3 or TRBV12-4; absent DNA, TCRdb's TRBD1 call cannot be checked. The CDR3 spans 15 residues. Here the CDR3 reads CASNLQGASNQPQHF.

This chain uses TRBV12-3 or TRBV12-4 with TRBJ1-6. The CDR3 runs to 17 residues. The CDR3: CASSLKGGEGNNSPLHF.

The V and J genes are TRBV12-3 or TRBV12-4 and TRBJ1-1; the D call of TRBD1 rests on TCRdb alone, since no DNA is present to check it. The CDR3 contains 13 residues. The CDR3 is CASSGQGTNEAFF.

J is TRBJ2-5 and V is TRBV12-3 or TRBV12-4; the D gene TCRdb calls, TRBD2, cannot be checked with no DNA. This CDR3 region has 15 residues. The CDR3 loop reads CASSFSAGGRETQYF.

The chain combines TRBV28 with TRBJ1-4. Germline-derived CDR1 and CDR2 are MDHEN and SYDVKM. This CDR3 comprises 14 residues. CDR3 in amino acids: CASSSPTTNEKLFF. The whole variable domain, filled in from reference TRBV28 and TRBJ1-4, reads DVKVTQSSRYLVKRTGEKVFLECVQDMDHENMFWYRQDPGLGLRLIYFSYDVKMKEKGDIPEGYSVSREKKERFSLILESASTNQTSMYLCASSSPTTNEKLFFGSGTQLSVL.